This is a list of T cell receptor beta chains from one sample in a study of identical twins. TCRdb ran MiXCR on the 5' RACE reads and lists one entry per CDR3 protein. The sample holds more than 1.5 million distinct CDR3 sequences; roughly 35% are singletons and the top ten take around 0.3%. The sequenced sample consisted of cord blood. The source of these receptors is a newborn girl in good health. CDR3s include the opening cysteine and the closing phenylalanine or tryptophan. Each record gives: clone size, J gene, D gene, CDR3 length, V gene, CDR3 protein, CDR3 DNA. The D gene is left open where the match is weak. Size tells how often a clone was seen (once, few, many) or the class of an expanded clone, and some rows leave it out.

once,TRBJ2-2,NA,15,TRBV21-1,CASLYLDRANGELFF,TGTGCCAGCCTCTACCTTGACAGGGCGAACGGGGAGCTGTTTTTT
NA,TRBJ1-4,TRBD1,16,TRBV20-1,CSPSVRTGSTNEKLFF,TGCAGTCCTAGTGTCCGGACAGGGTCAACTAATGAAAAACTGTTTTTT
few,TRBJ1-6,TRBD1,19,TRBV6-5,CASSYRGILGSSYNSPLHF,TGTGCCAGCAGCTACAGGGGAATCTTGGGAAGCTCCTATAATTCACCCCTCCACTTT
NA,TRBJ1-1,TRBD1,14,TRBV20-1,CSAIPGQGGTEAFF,TGCAGTGCTATTCCGGGGCAGGGGGGGACTGAAGCTTTCTTT
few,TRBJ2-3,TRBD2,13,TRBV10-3,CASQRGSTDTQYF,TGTGCCTCTCAGCGGGGTAGCACAGATACGCAGTATTTT
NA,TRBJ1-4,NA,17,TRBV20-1,CSASLRQLLPLNEKLFF,TGCAGTGCTAGCCTTAGACAGTTATTGCCTCTTAATGAAAAACTGTTTTTT
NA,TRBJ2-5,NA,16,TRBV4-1,CASSQDGIVSQETQYF,TGCGCCAGCAGCCAAGATGGTATTGTGTCCCAAGAGACCCAGTACTTC
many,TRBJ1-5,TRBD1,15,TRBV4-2,CASSKTGEGNQPQHF,TGTGCCAGCAGCAAGACAGGGGAGGGGAATCAGCCCCAGCATTTT
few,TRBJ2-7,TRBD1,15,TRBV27,CASSSRGPQNNEQYF,TGTGCCAGCAGTTCTAGGGGGCCGCAAAACAATGAGCAGTACTTC
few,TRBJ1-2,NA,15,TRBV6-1,CASSETQGFIYGYTF,TGTGCCAGCAGTGAAACCCAGGGTTTCATCTATGGCTACACCTTC
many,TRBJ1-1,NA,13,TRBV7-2,CASSLNPGTEAFF,TGTGCCAGCAGCTTAAACCCGGGCACTGAAGCTTTCTTT
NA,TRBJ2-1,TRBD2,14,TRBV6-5,CASSTSDSYNEQFF,TGTGCCAGCAGTACTAGCGACTCCTACAATGAGCAGTTCTTC
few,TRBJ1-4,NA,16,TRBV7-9,CASSRRVRRPNEKLFF,TGTGCCAGCAGCCGCCGGGTCCGCCGGCCTAATGAAAAACTGTTTTTT
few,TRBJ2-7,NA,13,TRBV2,CASSGGAGYEQYF,TGTGCCAGCAGTGGCGGGGCGGGGTACGAGCAGTACTTC
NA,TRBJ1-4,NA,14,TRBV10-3,CAISEGQSNEKLFF,TGTGCCATCAGTGAGGGTCAGAGTAATGAAAAACTGTTTTTT
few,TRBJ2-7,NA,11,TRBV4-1,CASSQDVEQYF,TGCGCCAGCAGCCAAGATGTCGAGCAGTACTTC
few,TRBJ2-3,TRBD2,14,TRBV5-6,CASSFPSGADTQYF,TGTGCCAGCAGCTTCCCTAGCGGCGCAGATACGCAGTATTTT
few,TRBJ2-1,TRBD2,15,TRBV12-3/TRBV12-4,CASHSTGSGRAEQFF,TGTGCCAGCCACTCGACGGGTAGCGGGAGAGCTGAGCAGTTCTTC
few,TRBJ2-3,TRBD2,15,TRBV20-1,CSARRTSVSTDTQYF,TGCAGTGCTAGAAGGACTAGCGTGTCCACAGATACGCAGTATTTT
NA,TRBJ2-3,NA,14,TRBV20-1,CSASSGLSTDTQYF,TGCAGTGCTAGCTCGGGCCTTAGCACAGATACGCAGTATTTT
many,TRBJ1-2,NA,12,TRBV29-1,CSVDNRDLGYTF,TGCAGCGTTGATAACCGGGATTTGGGCTACACCTTC
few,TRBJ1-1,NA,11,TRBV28,CATFIGTEAFF,TGTGCCACCTTCATCGGGACTGAAGCTTTCTTT
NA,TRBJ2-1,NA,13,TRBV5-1,CASSPLTSNEQFF,TGCGCCAGCAGCCCTCTTACTAGTAATGAGCAGTTCTTC
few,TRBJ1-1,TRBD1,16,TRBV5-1,CASSFLDRGDNTEAFF,TGCGCCAGCAGCTTCCTGGACAGGGGTGATAACACTGAAGCTTTCTTT
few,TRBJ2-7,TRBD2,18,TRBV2,CASSEAGTSGGAEGEQYF,TGTGCCAGCAGTGAAGCGGGGACTAGCGGGGGGGCGGAAGGGGAGCAGTACTTC
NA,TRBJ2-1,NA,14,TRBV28,CASSLGVQLGEQFF,TGTGCCAGCAGTCTGGGGGTCCAACTGGGTGAGCAGTTCTTC
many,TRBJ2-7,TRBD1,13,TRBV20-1,CSARGDRAYEQYF,TGCAGTGCTAGAGGGGACAGGGCCTACGAGCAGTACTTC